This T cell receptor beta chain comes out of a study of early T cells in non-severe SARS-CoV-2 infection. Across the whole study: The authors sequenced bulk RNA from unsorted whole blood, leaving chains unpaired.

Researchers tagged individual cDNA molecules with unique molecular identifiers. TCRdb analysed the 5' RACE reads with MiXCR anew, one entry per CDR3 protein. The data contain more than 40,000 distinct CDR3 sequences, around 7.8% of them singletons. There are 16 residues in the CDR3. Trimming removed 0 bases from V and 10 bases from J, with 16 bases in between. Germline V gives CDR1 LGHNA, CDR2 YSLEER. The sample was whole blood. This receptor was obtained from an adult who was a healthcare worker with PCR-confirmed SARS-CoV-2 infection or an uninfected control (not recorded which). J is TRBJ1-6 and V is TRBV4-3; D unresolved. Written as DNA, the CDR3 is TGCGCCAGCAGCCAAGAGTCACCGGTGGTCGCCTCACCCCTCCACTTT. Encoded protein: CASSQESPVVASPLHF.